This entry concerns a single T cell receptor beta chain. Its antigen is not identified. Germline V gene sequence: CDR1 MNHEY, CDR2 SVGAGI. CDR3 size: 11 residues. With 8 bases removed from V and 3 bases from J, the gap between germline ends came to 6 bases. The data were obtained in a study of identical twins. Findings and caveats of the study: Those out-of-frame alpha sequences shared by twins showed an excess of low generation probability. The study reached conclusions through statistical analysis that was cross-sectional, not following the same donors. Weaker excess sharing between twins was seen in beta out-of-frame sequences. Within cord blood, abundant beta clonotypes carried fewer insertions, but memory repertoires showed no such trend.

MiXCR, run by TCRdb on the 5' RACE reads, gives a single entry per CDR3 protein. The sample lists just under 650,000 distinct CDR3 sequences; roughly 6.6% were seen once. The sample was also linked to a second study, of yellow fever vaccine responses in identical twins.

The V and J genes are TRBV6-5 and TRBJ2-3; no clear D. The material sequenced was PBMCs. The TCR comes from a woman between 18 and 30 years old in good health. CDR3 nucleotides: TGTGCCAGCGGTCAAACAGATACGCAGTATTTT. Protein product: CASGQTDTQYF.